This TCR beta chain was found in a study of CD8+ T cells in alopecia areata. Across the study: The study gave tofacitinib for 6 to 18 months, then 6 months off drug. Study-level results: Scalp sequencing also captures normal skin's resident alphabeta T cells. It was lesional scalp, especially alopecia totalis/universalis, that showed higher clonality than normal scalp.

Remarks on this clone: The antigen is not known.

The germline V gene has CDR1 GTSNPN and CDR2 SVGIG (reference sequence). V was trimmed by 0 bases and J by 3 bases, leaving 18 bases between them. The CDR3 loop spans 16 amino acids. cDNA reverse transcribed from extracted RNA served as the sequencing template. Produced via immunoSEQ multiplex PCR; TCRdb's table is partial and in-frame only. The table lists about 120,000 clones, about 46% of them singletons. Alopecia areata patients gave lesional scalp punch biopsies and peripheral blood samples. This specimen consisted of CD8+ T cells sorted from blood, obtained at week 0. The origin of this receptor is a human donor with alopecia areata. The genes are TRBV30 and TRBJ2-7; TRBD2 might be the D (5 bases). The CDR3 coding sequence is TGTGCCTGGAGTGTAACCCACGCCGGGGTAGGCTACGAGCAGTACTTC. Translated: CAWSVTHAGVGYEQYF.